This TCR beta chain emerged from a study of blood T cell repertoires in COVID-19. Study summary: COVID-19 samples, acute and convalescent, were from the United States, Italy and Spain. T cells, B-cell-depleted T cells, or PBMCs provided the cDNA or gDNA that served as material.

Using immunoSEQ multiplex PCR, the repertoire was profiled, and TCRdb retains in-frame clones only, with some absent. This table holds fewer than 600,000 clones, roughly 89% found once. The junction had 4 bases not matched to a gene; V was cut back by 6 bases and J by 6 bases. The CDR3 covers 12 residues. The receptor was isolated from a man aged 18 to 35 with COVID-19, enrolled during active disease. Sample: peripheral blood. V and J are TRBV12-3 or TRBV12-4 and TRBJ2-7; 8 nucleotides agree with TRBD1. Here the CDR3 reads CASSHTGGEQYF. The CDR3, as DNA: TGTGCCAGCAGCCATACAGGGGGCGAGCAGTACTTC.